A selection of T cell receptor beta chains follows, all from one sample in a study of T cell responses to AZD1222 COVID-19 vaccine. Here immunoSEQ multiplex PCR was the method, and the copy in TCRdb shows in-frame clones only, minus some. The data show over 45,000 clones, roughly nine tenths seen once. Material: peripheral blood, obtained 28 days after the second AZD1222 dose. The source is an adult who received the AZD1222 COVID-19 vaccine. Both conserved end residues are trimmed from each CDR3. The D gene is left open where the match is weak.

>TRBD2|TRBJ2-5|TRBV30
AWTSGGETQY
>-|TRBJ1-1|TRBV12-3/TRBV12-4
ASNPDGGSEAF
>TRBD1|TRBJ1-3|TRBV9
ASSRTGDSGNTIY
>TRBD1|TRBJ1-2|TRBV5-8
ASSRQGWGYT
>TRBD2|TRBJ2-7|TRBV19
ASSILAGGPVYEQY
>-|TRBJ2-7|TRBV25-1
ASSEEKRGSYEQY
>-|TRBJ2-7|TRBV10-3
AISDGDGTYEQY
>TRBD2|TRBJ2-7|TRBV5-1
ASSLSGSNEQY
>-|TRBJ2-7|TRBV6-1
ASSEIGYEQY
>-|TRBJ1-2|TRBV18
ASSPFRDTAYGYT
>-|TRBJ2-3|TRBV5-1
ASSLAGIADTQY
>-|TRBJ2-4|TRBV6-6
ASREGTKNIQY
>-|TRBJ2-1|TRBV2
ASSEAPPQGQF
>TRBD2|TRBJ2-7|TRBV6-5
ASVGGDEQY
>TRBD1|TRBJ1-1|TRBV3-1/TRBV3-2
ASSQGTFRGGFTEAF
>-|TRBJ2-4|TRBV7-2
ASSLSPVTGQENIQY
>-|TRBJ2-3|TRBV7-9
ASSLGGIADTQY